The 8 T cell receptor beta chains presented below share a single source sample, sequenced in a study of chemoradiotherapy in HPV16-positive cancers. The method was immunoSEQ multiplex PCR; TCRdb's version includes in-frame clones alone and lacks a portion of them. The repertoire holds over 5,000 clones, with 75% to 80% as singletons. This material was collected from a patient who underwent chemoradiotherapy. The receptors derive from a human donor with HPV-associated anogenital cancer.

This clone was picked up one time. The V gene is TRBV7-2, the J gene TRBJ2-7, with D uncertain. The V and J ends lost 3 bases and 3 bases respectively, with 3 bases between them. The CDR3 totals 11 residues. Germline V gene data show CDR1 as SGHTA and CDR2 as FQGNSA. CDR3 in DNA: TGTGCCAGCAGCTTGGACTACGAGCAGTACTTC. This sequence encodes CASSLDYEQYF.

This clone was seen a single time. This sequence joins TRBV6-5 and TRBJ1-6; possible D gene TRBD1, 6 bases. This CDR3 has 15 amino acids. V shed 0 bases and J shed 5 bases, with 8 bases lying between them. CDR1 is MNHEY, CDR2 SVGAGI, per germline. The CDR3 sequence: CASSYSGGDNSPLHF. CDR3 nucleotide sequence: TGTGCCAGCAGTTACTCGGGGGGCGATAATTCACCCCTCCACTTT.

The rearrangement links TRBV25-1 to TRBJ2-7; D gene ambiguous. The CDR3 is made up of 13 amino acids. V was pared by 4 bases and J by 7 bases, with 14 bases between. CDR1 and CDR2 from the germline V gene are MGHDK and SYGVNS. The CDR3 region is CASSGRILGEQYF. The CDR3 DNA reads as TGTGCCAGCAGTGGCCGGATTCTAGGTGAGCAGTACTTC.

J is TRBJ2-7 and V is TRBV10-3; TRBD2 agrees at 13 bases. The CDR3 sequence is 15 residues long. After removal of 5 bases from V and 7 bases from J, the junction contained 8 bases not matched to a gene. Germline V gene lookup returns CDR1 ENHRY and CDR2 SYGVKD. The CDR3 protein is CAISTTSGGAGEQYF. The DNA for the CDR3 is TGTGCCATCAGTACTACTAGCGGGGGGGCAGGGGAGCAGTACTTC.

This chain joins TRBV12-5 and TRBJ2-3; TRBD2 aligns across 11 bases. With 2 bases clipped from V and 4 bases from J, the junction kept 20 bases outside the gene matches. CDR3 length equals 21 residues. Germline V gene data show CDR1 as LGHNT and CDR2 as FRNRAP. Here the CDR3 DNA reads TGTGCTAGTGGTTTGAGTCGGGGGCTAGCGGGAGGCGTGGGTCTCGCAGATACGCAGTATTTT. This translates into CASGLSRGLAGGVGLADTQYF.

The chain links TRBV28 to TRBJ2-1; no definite D call. The length of the CDR3 is 13 residues. CDR1 and CDR2 (germline): MDHEN, SYDVKM. V was cut by 7 bases and J by 3 bases, with 10 bases left in between. The CDR3 spells CASTRSRYNEQFF. The DNA for the CDR3 is TGTGCCAGCACTAGAAGCCGCTACAATGAGCAGTTCTTC.

The chain joins TRBV7-8 to TRBJ2-2, with 7 positions matching TRBD1. V was clipped by 5 bases and J by 5 bases; unmatched bases: 8. The germline CDR1 and CDR2 sequences are SGHVS and FQNEAQ. The CDR3 runs to 15 residues. Written as DNA, the CDR3 is TGTGCCAGCAGCCCCAGGGACAGTACGACCGGGGAGCTGTTTTTT. It specifies CASSPRDSTTGELFF.

The chain combines TRBV27 with TRBJ2-2, with D possibly matching TRBD1 (7 bases). The V end was cut by 6 bases, the J end by 4 bases, with 12 bases between. This CDR3 comprises 14 residues. CDR1 and CDR2 (germline): MNHEY, SMNVEV (reference sequence). CDR3 protein: CASRRQGGTGELFF. The CDR3 nucleotides read TGTGCCAGCAGACGACAGGGAGGCACCGGGGAGCTGTTTTTT.